This passage covers 17 T cell receptor beta chains from one sample sequenced in a study of T-cell memory formation after mild COVID-19. TCRdb fed the 5' RACE reads into MiXCR, producing one record per CDR3 protein. The sample lists hundreds of thousands of distinct CDR3 sequences, over 15% seen once, with 12% in the top ten. Material for sequencing was PBMCs or a T cell subset sorted from them (not recorded which). These receptors originate from an adult woman who had mild COVID-19 (a few samples of this study predate the infection). Cell type and time point are not known.

The chain carries TRBV5-1 and TRBJ1-4; D is uncertain. Germline CDR1 reads SGHRS; CDR2 reads YFSETQ. V shed 0 bases and J shed 8 bases, with 11 bases lying between them. The CDR3 loop spans 14 amino acids. The CDR3 loop reads CASSLDGFEEKLFF. The CDR3, as DNA: TGCGCCAGCAGCTTGGACGGGTTCGAAGAAAAACTGTTTTTT. Combining the CDR3 with reference TRBV5-1 and TRBJ1-4 gives the whole variable domain KAGVTQTPRYLIKTRGQQVTLSCSPISGHRSVSWYQQTPGQGLQFLFEYFSETQRNKGNFPGRFSGRQFSNSRSEMNVSTLELGDSALYLCASSLDGFEEKLFFGSGTQLSVL.

The V gene is TRBV24-1, the J gene TRBJ2-2; TRBD2 aligns across 7 bases. The germline CDR1 and CDR2 sequences are KGHDR and SFDVKD. The J segment lost 6 bases and the V segment lost 4 bases, leaving 13 bases of the junction unmatched. CDR3 length equals 17 residues. CDR3 residues: CATSDRRLAGTAGELFF. In DNA, the CDR3 is TGTGCCACCAGTGACCGTCGACTAGCCGGAACGGCCGGGGAGCTGTTTTTT.

Only a few counts were recorded for this clonotype. The chain joins TRBV2 to TRBJ2-3; D unclear. The germline V gene encodes CDR1 SNHLY and CDR2 FYNNEI. The length of the CDR3 is 15 residues. Trimming stripped 8 bases from V and 1 base from J, with 16 bases between. The CDR3 protein is CASLQKGIGTDTQYF. Here the CDR3 DNA reads TGTGCCAGCCTCCAGAAGGGAATCGGCACAGATACGCAGTATTTT.

This clonotype was picked up a small number of times. The rearrangement uses TRBV3-1 and TRBJ2-1; D is perhaps TRBD2 (6 bases). CDR3 length: 12 amino acids. Trimming cost V 3 bases and J 8 bases, with 8 bases left between them. Germline CDR1 and CDR2: LGHDT and YNNKEL (reference sequence). CDR3 protein: CASSQTSHEQFF. CDR3 coding DNA: TGTGCCAGCAGCCAGACTAGTCATGAGCAGTTCTTC.

The V and J genes are TRBV6-5 and TRBJ2-7; 8 nucleotides match TRBD1. The CDR3 spans 15 residues. V shed 6 bases, J shed 2 bases, and the junction held 9 bases outside the gene matches. The germline CDR1 and CDR2 sequences are MNHEY and SVGAGI. The CDR3 DNA follows: TGTGCCAGCAGGGAAGACAGGGGTTCCCCCTACGAGCAGTACTTC. As protein: CASREDRGSPYEQYF.

The J gene is TRBJ2-7, the V gene TRBV5-1; TRBD2 might be the D (5 bases). The CDR3 totals 15 residues. With 5 bases removed from V and 0 bases from J, the gap between germline ends came to 15 bases. Germline CDR1 SGHRS, CDR2 YFSETQ. This CDR3 is CASRSDTTSSYEQYF. In nucleotides, the CDR3 is TGCGCCAGCAGATCCGACACTACTAGCTCCTACGAGCAGTACTTC.

The V call is TRBV7-2, the J call TRBJ2-5, with D possibly being TRBD2 (6 bases). Trimming shortened V by 0 bases and J by 2 bases, and 16 bases separated the two germline ends. Germline CDR1 and CDR2: SGHTA and FQGNSA. This CDR3 contains 17 residues. The CDR3 DNA reads as TGTGCCAGCAGCTTAGCGCGGGTAGGAGGGCCTCAAGAGACCCAGTACTTC. This gives the protein CASSLARVGGPQETQYF.

This clonotype was counted many times. The chain uses TRBV18 and TRBJ2-1; D not resolved. The CDR3 spans 13 residues. V was shortened by 6 bases and J by 8 bases, with 14 bases between the two germline ends. From germline, CDR1 is KGHSH and CDR2 LQKENI. CDR3 residues: CASSVLTNDEQFF. The CDR3 nucleotides are TGTGCCAGCTCCGTCCTTACTAACGATGAGCAGTTCTTC.

J is TRBJ2-5 and V is TRBV4-1; D is possibly TRBD2 (5 bases). The germline V and J ends were trimmed by 6 bases and 7 bases, with 15 bases remaining between them. This CDR3 comprises 13 residues. The V gene's germline CDR1 is MGHRA and CDR2 YSYEKL. The CDR3: CASRNIGNRTQYF. The CDR3 bases are TGCGCCAGCAGAAATATCGGGAATCGGACCCAGTACTTC.

This chain connects TRBV24-1 to TRBJ2-2, with TRBD1 matching 10 bases. CDR3 length: 19 residues. Germline V lookup: CDR1 KGHDR, CDR2 SFDVKD. With 1 base clipped from V and 3 bases from J, the junction kept 10 bases outside the gene matches. This CDR3 is CATSDFPASGTGDTGELFF. The CDR3, as DNA: TGTGCCACCAGTGATTTCCCTGCCTCCGGGACAGGGGACACCGGGGAGCTGTTTTTT.

The V gene is TRBV27, the J gene TRBJ2-1, with 7 nucleotides matching TRBD2. This CDR3 spans 14 amino acids. Unmatched junction bases numbered 4, after V lost 2 bases and J lost 6 bases. Germline values: CDR1 MNHEY, CDR2 SMNVEV (reference sequence). The CDR3 region is CASSLVGTTNEQFF. The CDR3 coding sequence is TGTGCCAGCAGTTTAGTGGGGACTACCAATGAGCAGTTCTTC.

J is TRBJ2-1 and V is TRBV19; D possibly corresponds to TRBD2 (6 bases). V was cut by 7 bases and J by 6 bases, with 19 bases left in between. The CDR3 is 15 residues long. Germline V gene data show CDR1 as LNHDA and CDR2 as SQIVND (reference sequence). The CDR3: CASTSSGGSSNEQFF. The CDR3 DNA sequence: TGTGCCAGTACCTCCTCTGGAGGGAGCTCCAATGAGCAGTTCTTC.

The chain carries TRBV18 and TRBJ2-7, with 10 bases identical to TRBD2. The CDR3 spans 13 residues. Trimming at V came to 9 bases and at J to 0 bases, leaving 2 bases not matched to a gene. The V gene's germline CDR1 is KGHSH and CDR2 LQKENI. CDR3 coding DNA: TGTGCCAGTGGACTAGCGGCCTCCTACGAGCAGTACTTC. Protein product: CASGLAASYEQYF.

The rearrangement uses TRBV5-4 and TRBJ1-1; D is unclear. In germline, CDR1 is SGHNT, CDR2 YYREEE (reference sequence). CDR3 length: 13 residues. V was pared by 4 bases and J by 6 bases, with 13 bases between. In DNA form, the CDR3 reads TGTGCCAGCAGCACCGAGCCGAAGGCTGAAGCTTTCTTT. Protein sequence: CASSTEPKAEAFF. The variable domain in full, completed from reference TRBV5-4 and TRBJ1-1, reads ETGVTQSPTHLIKTRGQQVTLRCSSQSGHNTVSWYQQALGQGPQFIFQYYREEENGRGNFPPRFSGLQFPNYSSELNVNALELDDSALYLCASSTEPKAEAFFGQGTRLTVV.

This clonotype was found a few times. This chain links TRBV5-1 with TRBJ1-1; no firm D call. From germline, CDR1 is SGHRS and CDR2 YFSETQ. V was trimmed by 3 bases and J by 6 bases, leaving 24 bases between them. The CDR3 has 17 residues. CDR3 amino acids: CASSSLPDGATTPEAFF. The CDR3 DNA reads as TGCGCCAGCAGCTCCCTCCCTGATGGCGCGACCACGCCTGAAGCTTTCTTT.

This clonotype was seen a handful of times. CDR3 sequence (DNA): TGTGCCAGTAGTACCCTGGGACAGGGGGACTACGAGCAGTACTTC. Translation gives CASSTLGQGDYEQYF. The chain recombines TRBV19 with TRBJ2-7; 11 bases line up with TRBD1. V was clipped by 4 bases and J by 3 bases; unmatched bases: 5. This CDR3 comprises 15 residues. CDR1 is LNHDA and CDR2 is SQIVND in the germline V gene (reference sequence). Based on the CDR3 plus reference TRBV19 and TRBJ2-7, the full variable domain is DGGITQSPKYLFRKEGQNVTLSCEQNLNHDAMYWYRQDPGQGLRLIYYSQIVNDFQKGDIAEGYSVSREKKESFPLTVTSAQKNPTAFYLCASSTLGQGDYEQYFGPGTRLTVT.

The chain couples TRBV7-9 to TRBJ2-7; D possibly matches TRBD1 or TRBD2 (5 bases each). Germline CDR1 and CDR2: SEHNR and FQNEAQ (reference sequence). The CDR3 extends over 14 amino acids. Trimming cost V 5 bases and J 0 bases, with 11 bases left between them. This chain's CDR3 is CASSAWDASYEQYF. CDR3 DNA sequence: TGTGCCAGCAGCGCCTGGGACGCCTCCTACGAGCAGTACTTC.